The present TCR beta chain was sequenced within a study of blood T cell repertoires in COVID-19. The CDR3 is made up of 18 amino acids. Germline CDR1 is MNHNY and CDR2 is SVGAGI (reference sequence). Trimming removed 5 bases from V and 7 bases from J; junction bases left unmatched: 17. Sequencing used immunoSEQ multiplex PCR; TCRdb keeps in-frame clones, though not all of them. The table lists 15,000 to 20,000 clones, approximately 91% of them singletons. The chain has TRBV6-6 and TRBJ1-6; 7 positions agree with TRBD1. The sample comprised peripheral blood. The origin of this receptor is a human donor in a cohort sampled during active COVID-19. The CDR3 reads CASSPQGLPASQNSPLHF. As DNA, the CDR3 is TGTGCCAGCAGTCCACAGGGGCTACCCGCCTCTCAGAATTCACCCCTCCACTTT.